This TCR beta chain was found in a study of control samples from healthy donors and cancer patients. The germline gives CDR1 SNHLY, CDR2 FYNNEI. CDR3 length: 16 amino acids. V shed 6 bases and J 1 base; nucleotides not matched to a gene: 8. Measured with immunoSEQ multiplex PCR; TCRdb has only the in-frame clones, and not every one. Of about 110,000 clones detected, just under 85% appear once; the ten largest clones hold 6.5%. The specimen sequenced was blood. The genes are TRBV2 and TRBJ1-5; 8 bases are a match to TRBD1. The receptor was derived from a young man in good health. This CDR3 is CASRPTGGTSNQPQHF. The CDR3 DNA sequence: TGTGCCAGCAGGCCCACAGGGGGGACGAGCAATCAGCCCCAGCATTTT. Variable domain in full (rest from reference TRBV2 and TRBJ1-5): EPEVTQTPSHQVTQMGQEVILRCVPISNHLYFYWYRQILGQKVEFLVSFYNNEISEKSEIFDDQFSVERPDGSNFTLKIRSTKLEDSAMYFCASRPTGGTSNQPQHFGDGTRLSIL.